These 22 T cell receptor beta chains share one sample of origin, sequenced in a study of blood T cell repertoires in COVID-19. TCRdb keeps only in-frame clones here, not all; method: immunoSEQ multiplex PCR. The sample carries approximately 150,000 clones, 65% to 90% recorded once. Sequenced material: peripheral blood. These receptor sequences come from a human donor in a cohort sampled during active COVID-19.

The chain combines TRBV15 with TRBJ2-1, with 14 bases fitting TRBD2. Germline values: CDR1 LNHNV, CDR2 YYDKDF (reference sequence). V lost 5 bases to trimming and J lost 8 bases; unmatched junction nucleotides: 8. The CDR3 contains 16 residues. The CDR3 coding sequence is TGTGCCACCAGCCCGATTGGACTAGCGGGAGGCGATGAGCAGTTCTTC. It specifies CATSPIGLAGGDEQFF.

The chain recombines TRBV3-1 (or the pseudogene TRBV3-2) with TRBJ2-5; 9 nucleotides agree with TRBD2. V shed 3 bases, J shed 1 base, and the junction held 9 bases outside the gene matches. Germline V gene data show CDR1 as LGHDT and CDR2 as YNNKEL (reference sequence). The length of the CDR3 is 17 residues. The CDR3 sequence: CASSQTRLAVLQETQYF. The CDR3 DNA reads as TGTGCCAGCAGCCAGACTAGACTAGCGGTTCTCCAAGAGACCCAGTACTTC.

The J gene is TRBJ2-6, the V gene TRBV2; D perhaps matches TRBD1 (7 bases). Trimming took 3 bases from V and 1 from J, leaving 25 bases between them. From germline, CDR1 is SNHLY and CDR2 FYNNEI. The CDR3 runs to 21 residues. The CDR3: CASSEWGPGGIGTSGANVLTF. The DNA of the CDR3 is TGTGCCAGCAGTGAGTGGGGGCCAGGGGGAATAGGGACTTCTGGGGCCAACGTCCTGACTTTC.

This clone was seen once. In nucleotides, the CDR3 is TGTGCCAGTAGGGACAGTATGGGGACTAGGGCCTACGAGCAGTACTTC. Protein sequence: CASRDSMGTRAYEQYF. The chain has TRBV19 and TRBJ2-7; TRBD2 matches 8 bases. The ends lost 6 bases at V and 2 bases at J; junction bases unmatched: 12. This CDR3 spans 16 amino acids. The germline CDR1 and CDR2 sequences are LNHDA and SQIVND (reference sequence).

V gene TRBV28 combines with J gene TRBJ2-5; D is perhaps TRBD2 (6 bases). The germline gives CDR1 MDHEN, CDR2 SYDVKM. The CDR3 runs 14 residues. V shed 5 bases and J shed 5 bases, with 15 bases lying between them. CDR3 protein: CASSPSGSLETQYF. The CDR3 DNA follows: TGTGCCAGCAGTCCGTCCGGGAGTCTCGAGACCCAGTACTTC.

The DNA for the CDR3 is TGCAGCGTTGACAACAGGGCCGGGTATACTGAAGCTTTCTTT. Its translation: CSVDNRAGYTEAFF. The chain carries TRBV29-1 and TRBJ1-1, with D maybe TRBD1 (6 bases). CDR1 SQVTM and CDR2 ANQGSEA come from the germline V gene. The CDR3 has 14 amino acids. V gave up 3 bases and J gave up 5 bases, with 16 bases separating them.

V is TRBV6-1 and J is TRBJ2-7; 9 bases map to TRBD2. The CDR3 consists of 17 residues. V gave up 0 bases and J gave up 2 bases; unmatched junction bases: 8. Per germline, CDR1 MNHNS and CDR2 SASEGT. The CDR3, as DNA: TGTGCCAGCAGTGAAGCGGATACTAGCGGGCTCGCCTACGAGCAGTACTTC. This sequence encodes CASSEADTSGLAYEQYF.

This rearrangement joins TRBV7-2 to TRBJ2-3; 12 bases match TRBD2. Germline lookup yields CDR1 SGHTA and CDR2 FQGNSA. There are 18 residues in the CDR3. The V and J ends lost 4 bases and 8 bases, in that order; junction bases with no gene match: 16. CDR3 sequence reads: CASSSLAGGPGHRGTQYF. Written as DNA, the CDR3 is TGTGCCAGCAGCTCCCTAGCGGGAGGGCCAGGCCATCGCGGTACGCAGTATTTT.

The chain carries TRBV4-1 and TRBJ1-5; D gene unclear. CDR3 size: 13 residues. CDR1 and CDR2 (germline): MGHRA, YSYEKL. Trimming removed 4 bases at V and 9 bases at J, with 13 bases between. The CDR3 nucleotides are TGCGCCAGCAGCCCTCCCCAAGGCGGGCCCCAGCATTTT. Residues: CASSPPQGGPQHF.

The V gene is TRBV6-5, the J gene TRBJ1-5; possible D gene TRBD1, 6 bases. This CDR3 has 14 amino acids. Trimming stripped 6 bases from V and 4 bases from J, with 13 bases between. Germline CDR1 and CDR2: MNHEY and SVGAGI. The CDR3 sequence: CASRRGGINQPQHF. As DNA, the CDR3 is TGTGCCAGCAGGAGGGGGGGCATAAATCAGCCCCAGCATTTT.

The genes are TRBV28 and TRBJ1-1, with D unresolved. V lost 1 base and J lost 0, with 6 bases in between. The CDR3 has 14 amino acids. Germline V gene lookup returns CDR1 MDHEN and CDR2 SYDVKM. The chain's CDR3 is CASSLSRLNTEAFF. DNA of the CDR3: TGTGCCAGCAGTTTATCGCGCCTGAACACTGAAGCTTTCTTT. Drawing the rest from reference TRBV28 and TRBJ1-1, the complete variable domain is DVKVTQSSRYLVKRTGEKVFLECVQDMDHENMFWYRQDPGLGLRLIYFSYDVKMKEKGDIPEGYSVSREKKERFSLILESASTNQTSMYLCASSLSRLNTEAFFGQGTRLTVV.

The V call is TRBV28, the J call TRBJ2-1; D unclear. V gave up 6 bases and J gave up 9 bases, with 18 bases separating them. The length of the CDR3 is 14 residues. Germline assignment: CDR1 MDHEN and CDR2 SYDVKM. CDR3 sequence (DNA): TGTGCCAGCAGCGGAAGGTGGTTAGCTCTTGAGCAGTTCTTC. Translation: CASSGRWLALEQFF.

This clone was detected only once. The CDR3 nucleotides read TGTGCCAGCAGCCAAGGAACAGTAGGAGGGGCGGGTTCCTACGAGCAGTACTTC. Protein sequence: CASSQGTVGGAGSYEQYF. The chain carries TRBV4-2 and TRBJ2-7, with D perhaps matching TRBD2 (6 bases). The germline gives CDR1 LGHNA, CDR2 YNFKEQ. V was shortened by 1 base and J by 1 base, with 20 bases between the two germline ends. The CDR3 runs 18 residues.

This clone was picked up one time. The rearrangement links TRBV7-2 to TRBJ2-7; tentative D call: TRBD2 (6 bases). The CDR3 has 14 amino acids. Germline lookup yields CDR1 SGHTA and CDR2 FQGNSA. Trimming took 0 bases from V and 2 from J, leaving 8 bases between them. The CDR3: CASSLALATYEQYF. In DNA form, the CDR3 reads TGTGCCAGCAGCTTAGCCCTAGCGACCTACGAGCAGTACTTC.

The chain uses TRBV27 and TRBJ1-2; the match to TRBD1 covers 8 bases. The ends lost 2 bases at V and 4 bases at J; junction bases unmatched: 3. Germline values: CDR1 MNHEY, CDR2 SMNVEV (reference sequence). The CDR3 runs to 14 residues. CDR3 nucleotides: TGTGCCAGCAGTTTAGCCGGGACAGGCTATGGCTACACCTTC. Protein sequence: CASSLAGTGYGYTF.

The chain recombines TRBV15 with TRBJ2-7, with a tentative D call TRBD1 (7 bases). Trimming took off 1 base at V and 5 bases at J, with 12 bases between the two ends. Germline V gene sequence: CDR1 LNHNV, CDR2 YYDKDF (reference sequence). This CDR3 spans 14 amino acids. CDR3: CATSRATGRNEQYF. CDR3 sequence (DNA): TGTGCCACCAGCAGAGCGACAGGGAGGAACGAGCAGTACTTC.

The chain carries TRBV18 and TRBJ2-1; D gene ambiguous. CDR3 size: 15 residues. The V gene's germline CDR1 is KGHSH and CDR2 LQKENI. The V end was cut by 1 base, the J end by 12 bases, with 19 bases between. The CDR3 DNA reads as TGTGCCAGCTCACCACAGGCCTTTTCTACAGTTCTGCAGTTCTTC. It codes for CASSPQAFSTVLQFF.

The J gene is TRBJ2-1, the V gene TRBV11-3, with a tentative D call TRBD2 (6 bases). This CDR3 is built from 12 residues. V lost 5 bases, J lost 5 bases, and 7 bases lay in between. The germline CDR1 and CDR2 sequences are SGHNT and YENEEA. The CDR3 reads CASSIADNEQFF. As DNA, the CDR3 is TGTGCCAGCAGCATAGCGGACAATGAGCAGTTCTTC. Combining the CDR3 with reference TRBV11-3 and TRBJ2-1 gives the whole variable domain EAGVVQSPRYKIIEKKQPVAFWCNPISGHNTLYWYLQNLGQGPELLIRYENEEAVDDSQLPKDRFSAERLKGVDSTLKIQPAELGDSAVYLCASSIADNEQFFGPGTRLTVL.

This sequence joins TRBV2 and TRBJ2-2, with D maybe TRBD1 (6 bases). The germline gives CDR1 SNHLY, CDR2 FYNNEI. The CDR3 totals 16 residues. Deletions cut 6 bases from V and 0 bases from J, with 14 bases between. The DNA of the CDR3 is TGTGCCAGCAGGCTACAATCAGGGGCGAACACCGGGGAGCTGTTTTTT. It yields the protein CASRLQSGANTGELFF.

In its sample, this clone was seen a few times. The rearrangement joins TRBV5-4 to TRBJ2-1, with D tentatively TRBD2 (6 bases). Looked up from germline, CDR1 is SGHNT and CDR2 is YYREEE (reference sequence). The germline V and J ends were trimmed by 4 bases and 4 bases, with 15 bases remaining between them. The CDR3 has 15 residues. CDR3: CASSQTSEGYNEQFF. The CDR3 coding sequence is TGTGCCAGCAGCCAGACTAGTGAGGGGTACAATGAGCAGTTCTTC.

This chain connects TRBV29-1 to TRBJ2-7; 7 nucleotides agree with TRBD1. CDR1 SQVTM and CDR2 ANQGSEA come from the germline V gene. This CDR3 is 16 amino acids long. V shed 4 bases, J shed 2 bases, and the junction held 14 bases outside the gene matches. The CDR3 here is CSVGGIDRVSPYEQYF. In nucleotides, the CDR3 is TGCAGCGTTGGAGGGATTGACAGGGTCTCACCCTACGAGCAGTACTTC.

This rearrangement joins TRBV9 to TRBJ1-3; D is perhaps TRBD1 (5 bases). The V gene's germline CDR1 is SGDLS and CDR2 YYNGEE. Trimming removed 4 bases from V and 0 bases from J, with 20 bases in between. The CDR3 runs 18 residues. The CDR3 reads CASSPFLGGGGSGNTIYF. The CDR3 region has the DNA TGTGCCAGCAGCCCCTTTCTGGGGGGGGGTGGCTCTGGAAACACCATATATTTT.